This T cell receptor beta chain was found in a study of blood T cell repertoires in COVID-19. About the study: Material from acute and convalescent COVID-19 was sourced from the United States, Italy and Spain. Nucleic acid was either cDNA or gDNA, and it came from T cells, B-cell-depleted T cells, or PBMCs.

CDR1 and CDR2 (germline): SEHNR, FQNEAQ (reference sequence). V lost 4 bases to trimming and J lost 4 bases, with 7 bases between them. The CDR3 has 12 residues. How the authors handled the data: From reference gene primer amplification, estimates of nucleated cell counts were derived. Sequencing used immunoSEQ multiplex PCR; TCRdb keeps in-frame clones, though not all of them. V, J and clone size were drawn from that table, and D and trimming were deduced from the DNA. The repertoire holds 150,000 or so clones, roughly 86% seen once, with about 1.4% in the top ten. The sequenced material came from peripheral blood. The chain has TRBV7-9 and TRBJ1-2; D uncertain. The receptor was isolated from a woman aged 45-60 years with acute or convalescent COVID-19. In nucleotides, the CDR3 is TGTGCCAGCAGCTCAGACACCTATGGCTACACCTTC. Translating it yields CASSSDTYGYTF.